Presented here are 3 T cell receptor beta chains from one specimen sequenced in a study of shared clonotypes between healthy human individuals. The method was immunoSEQ multiplex PCR; TCRdb's version includes in-frame clones alone and lacks a portion of them. The data hold approximately 2,000,000 clones, with about 93% observed a single time. Naive CD8 cells were CD45RO-negative, positively selected for CCR7, excluding terminally differentiated effector memory CD45RA+ cells. The sequenced sample was naive CD8+ T cells from PBMCs. All receptors derive from a man aged 18 to 35 in good health. Some clones in this sample may be carry-over from other donors' samples.

The chain uses TRBV28 and TRBJ2-7; weak D call: TRBD2 (5 bases). The CDR3 length is 16 residues. From germline, CDR1 is MDHEN and CDR2 SYDVKM. V shed 6 bases and J shed 0 bases, with 18 bases lying between them. CDR3 sequence: CASSPPIARSSYEQYF. The CDR3 nucleotides are TGTGCCAGCAGCCCCCCAATAGCGCGTAGCTCCTACGAGCAGTACTTC.

In regard to this clone: This same CDR3 is encoded by further DNA sequences in the sample. V and J are TRBV11-2 and TRBJ2-2; D remains unclear. The CDR3 consists of 13 residues. Trimming shortened V by 1 base and J by 5 bases, and 5 bases separated the two germline ends. The germline V gene has CDR1 SGHAT and CDR2 FQNNGV. CDR3 sequence (DNA): TGTGCCAGCAGCTTAGTGACAACCGGGGAGCTGTTTTTT. Its translation is CASSLVTTGELFF.

The chain is built from TRBV15 and TRBJ2-7; the D gene is possibly TRBD1 (5 bases). The CDR3 length is 12 residues. CDR1 is LNHNV, CDR2 YYDKDF, per germline (reference sequence). The V and J ends lost 3 bases and 6 bases respectively, with 9 bases between them. CDR3 protein: CATSSRGSEQYF. The CDR3, as DNA: TGTGCCACCAGCAGTAGGGGTAGCGAGCAGTACTTC.